Listed here is a single TCR beta chain. Antigen: not known. Relative to the germline gene, one junction end is altered; a read error may explain this. Amplification of TCR beta CDR3 regions used RNA transcripts. HTBI primers primed a first-round RT-PCR, and a second-round multiplex PCR followed. TCRdb fed the multiplex PCR reads into MiXCR, producing one record per CDR3 protein. This table has around 1.1 million distinct CDR3 sequences, 35% to 40% appearing once. This sample was included in a study of Graves' ophthalmopathy and Graves' hyperthyroidism. The study, taken as a whole, reports: A model of 13 signatures distinguished ophthalmopathy from stable hyperthyroidism at less than 90% sensitivity and 70% to 84% specificity.

In germline, CDR1 is LNHNV, CDR2 YYDKDF (reference sequence). The CDR3 runs to 13 residues. The rearrangement uses TRBV15 and TRBJ1-1; D is ambiguous. The origin of this receptor is an adult man with Graves' hyperthyroidism. Sequencing was carried out using peripheral blood or thyroid tissue (not recorded which). CDR3 in amino acids: CATSRVGVADRLF. In nucleotides, the CDR3 is TGTGCCACCAGCAGAGTTGGGGTGGCTGACCGATTATTT.